This T cell receptor beta chain was observed in a study of cytomegalovirus exposure and HLA in healthy donors. This clone was observed a handful of times. PCR amplification relied on 60 Vbeta primers (plus 13 Jbeta primers). Study processing details: Around 11 million of about 88 million unique TCR beta chains were shared, per a later count. Sequencing was performed with immunoSEQ multiplex PCR; in TCRdb, only in-frame clones are kept and a portion is missing. V, J and clone size reflect that table, while D and trimming were determined from the DNA. The sample records around 150,000 clones, about 70% being singletons. This CDR3 has 15 residues. Germline V gene data show CDR1 as SGHTA and CDR2 as FQGTGA. Trimming at V came to 4 bases and at J to 9 bases, leaving 7 bases not matched to a gene.

Sequencing was done on a sample of PBMCs. The chain couples TRBV7-3 to TRBJ2-1; 12 bases align to TRBD2. The clonotype was recovered from a male donor in good health and CMV-seronegative. CDR3 loop: CASSSLAGGPLEQFF. The DNA for the CDR3 is TGTGCCAGCAGCTCCCTAGCGGGAGGGCCTCTTGAGCAGTTCTTC.